The rows below give T cell receptor beta chains drawn from one sample of a study of CXCR3-negative and CXCR3-positive naive CD8 T cells. TCRdb re-called the 5' RACE reads and gives one entry per CDR3 protein, without DNA. The sample shows approximately 130,000 distinct CDR3 sequences, and 0.41% sits with its ten largest clones. The specimen sequenced was naive CXCR3+ CD8+ T cells from blood. The receptors here all came from a human donor in good health. Some clones in this sample may be carry-over from other donors' samples. Each CDR3 is given with its conserved first and last residue. Each record gives: V gene, J gene, CDR3 protein.

v_call: TRBV28; j_call: TRBJ1-1; cdr3_aa: CASSFPRTGDFDTEAFF
v_call: TRBV29-1; j_call: TRBJ2-7; cdr3_aa: CSVDVGQGYEQYF
v_call: TRBV29-1; j_call: TRBJ2-2; cdr3_aa: CSVVRAGVETGELFF
v_call: TRBV28; j_call: TRBJ2-1; cdr3_aa: CASSYWTGGYNEQFF
v_call: TRBV5-4; j_call: TRBJ1-1; cdr3_aa: CASSSPGEPSEAFF
v_call: TRBV9; j_call: TRBJ2-1; cdr3_aa: CASSTDRGHGYEQFF
v_call: TRBV7-2; j_call: TRBJ2-1; cdr3_aa: CASISSSGRTYNEQFF
v_call: TRBV6-6; j_call: TRBJ2-1; cdr3_aa: CASSYRSGIPYNEQFF
v_call: TRBV4-2; j_call: TRBJ2-3; cdr3_aa: CASSQSRDGPDTQYF
v_call: TRBV6-6; j_call: TRBJ2-1; cdr3_aa: CASTRLAGNNEQFF
v_call: TRBV23-1; j_call: TRBJ2-1; cdr3_aa: CASSQGAAKDSYNEQFF
v_call: TRBV10-1; j_call: TRBJ1-2; cdr3_aa: CASSESSTYGYTF
v_call: TRBV14; j_call: TRBJ1-2; cdr3_aa: CASSHLGRNYGYTF
v_call: TRBV28; j_call: TRBJ1-2; cdr3_aa: CASSFLRADGYTF
v_call: TRBV4-1; j_call: TRBJ1-2; cdr3_aa: CASSQAGGVGYTF
v_call: TRBV2; j_call: TRBJ2-3; cdr3_aa: CASRGDYTDTQYF
v_call: TRBV4-1; j_call: TRBJ1-4; cdr3_aa: CASSQTGTSTNEKLFF
v_call: TRBV7-9; j_call: TRBJ1-1; cdr3_aa: CASSSGQGDTEAFF
v_call: TRBV28; j_call: TRBJ1-2; cdr3_aa: CASSMVGVLGGYTF
v_call: TRBV29-1; j_call: TRBJ2-7; cdr3_aa: CSVLTDRDEQYF
v_call: TRBV28; j_call: TRBJ2-1; cdr3_aa: CASSFSPVYNEQFF
v_call: TRBV28; j_call: TRBJ2-7; cdr3_aa: CASSDRLGYEQYF
v_call: TRBV29-1; j_call: TRBJ1-2; cdr3_aa: CSVEERSRGMGYGYTF
v_call: TRBV4-1; j_call: TRBJ1-5; cdr3_aa: CASSGAGAGNQPQHF
v_call: TRBV11-3; j_call: TRBJ2-7; cdr3_aa: CASSPGEIYEQYF
v_call: TRBV7-2; j_call: TRBJ2-7; cdr3_aa: CASSFGSGHSYEQYF
v_call: TRBV7-8; j_call: TRBJ2-1; cdr3_aa: CASSFRVSSSYNEQFF
v_call: TRBV29-1; j_call: TRBJ2-1; cdr3_aa: CSDKTQGREQFF
v_call: TRBV7-8; j_call: TRBJ2-7; cdr3_aa: CASSITLAGAHYEQYF
v_call: TRBV6-5; j_call: TRBJ2-3; cdr3_aa: CASSPTYLGLALTDTQYF
v_call: TRBV7-6; j_call: TRBJ1-1; cdr3_aa: CASSLAGREAFF
v_call: TRBV6-6; j_call: TRBJ2-7; cdr3_aa: CASTLAGEGYEQYF
v_call: TRBV5-6; j_call: TRBJ2-7; cdr3_aa: CASSLDGTTYEQYF
v_call: TRBV19; j_call: TRBJ2-1; cdr3_aa: CASREGPGQGLGNEQFF
v_call: TRBV9; j_call: TRBJ2-1; cdr3_aa: CASSVAQGASAPNEQFF
v_call: TRBV6-5; j_call: TRBJ1-1; cdr3_aa: CASSYRAAPTEAFF
v_call: TRBV12-3/TRBV12-4; j_call: TRBJ1-4; cdr3_aa: CASSLGGGVEKLFF
v_call: TRBV5-5; j_call: TRBJ2-1; cdr3_aa: CASRETSMVYNEQFF
v_call: TRBV2; j_call: TRBJ2-2; cdr3_aa: CASTPSRAGELFF
v_call: TRBV2; j_call: TRBJ2-5; cdr3_aa: CASSEWIAGDETQYF
v_call: TRBV2; j_call: TRBJ1-1; cdr3_aa: CASSDRTMNTEAFF
v_call: TRBV2; j_call: TRBJ2-5; cdr3_aa: CASSEAGVRGQETQYF
v_call: TRBV10-3; j_call: TRBJ1-6; cdr3_aa: CAIYRVDSPLHF
v_call: TRBV27; j_call: TRBJ2-1; cdr3_aa: CASSPRQVNNEQFF
v_call: TRBV27; j_call: TRBJ2-1; cdr3_aa: CASSLRGGPYNEQFF
v_call: TRBV19; j_call: TRBJ2-1; cdr3_aa: CASSMAYNEQFF
v_call: TRBV7-3; j_call: TRBJ2-3; cdr3_aa: CASSSLGSTDTQYF
v_call: TRBV29-1; j_call: TRBJ2-1; cdr3_aa: CSVETGLVNEQFF
v_call: TRBV7-8; j_call: TRBJ2-7; cdr3_aa: CASSPRAGRAKGSEQYF
v_call: TRBV20-1; j_call: TRBJ2-7; cdr3_aa: CSARESGSYEQYF
v_call: TRBV7-9; j_call: TRBJ2-1; cdr3_aa: CASSLTLSGDEQFF
v_call: TRBV29-1; j_call: TRBJ2-1; cdr3_aa: CSALPGLNEQFF
v_call: TRBV29-1; j_call: TRBJ2-2; cdr3_aa: CSVAVGIAGELFF
v_call: TRBV5-5; j_call: TRBJ2-7; cdr3_aa: CASSPGIGGSLHEQYF
v_call: TRBV7-9; j_call: TRBJ1-3; cdr3_aa: CASSSGTTGGNTIYF
v_call: TRBV19; j_call: TRBJ2-1; cdr3_aa: CASSLGLALSSYNEQFF
v_call: TRBV13; j_call: TRBJ2-3; cdr3_aa: CASSSFRRSTSTDTQYF
v_call: TRBV24-1; j_call: TRBJ2-1; cdr3_aa: CATSVNYNEQFF
v_call: TRBV12-3/TRBV12-4; j_call: TRBJ2-7; cdr3_aa: CASSFGGGPYEQYF
v_call: TRBV25-1; j_call: TRBJ1-2; cdr3_aa: CASSATGVYYGYTF